A selection of T cell receptor beta chains follows, all from one sample in a study of cytomegalovirus exposure and HLA in healthy donors. Measured with immunoSEQ multiplex PCR; TCRdb has only the in-frame clones, and not every one. The data show under 350,000 clones, around 85% seen once. The sequencing input was PBMCs. The receptors were gathered from a woman between 18 and 30 years old in good health and CMV-seronegative. CDR3s include the opening cysteine and the closing phenylalanine or tryptophan. D genes are given only for firm matches. Clone size is given for some rows only: seen once, a few or many times, or a class if the clone is expanded.

CDR3nt	CDR3aa	abundance	d_gene	v_gene	j_gene	len
TGTGCCACCAGCAGAGTCCAGGGGGTGTCGCATAATTCACCCCTCCACTTT	CATSRVQGVSHNSPLHF	-	TRBD1	TRBV15	TRBJ1-6	17
TGTGCCAGCTCACCGGCGGGAGGCCACAATGAGCAGTTCTTC	CASSPAGGHNEQFF	-	TRBD2	TRBV18	TRBJ2-1	14
TGCGCCAGCACCACCACGGGGGGGGACAATCAGCCCCAGCATTTT	CASTTTGGDNQPQHF	-	-	TRBV10-1	TRBJ1-5	15
TGCGCCAGCAGCCCGCGTGGGGGCGAGGAGACCCAGTACTTC	CASSPRGGEETQYF	once	-	TRBV5-1	TRBJ2-5	14
TGCAGCGTTGTGGGGACAGGGGCTACAGCGGGAGGGAACACCGGGGAGCTGTTTTTT	CSVVGTGATAGGNTGELFF	-	-	TRBV29-1	TRBJ2-2	19
TGTGCCAGCAGCGTAACGGACAGCTACGAGCAGTACTTC	CASSVTDSYEQYF	-	-	TRBV9	TRBJ2-7	13
TGTGCCAGCAGCGGAACGGGACTAGCGGAAGAGACCCAGTACTTC	CASSGTGLAEETQYF	-	TRBD2	TRBV13	TRBJ2-5	15
TGCGCCAGCAGCCCCGGGACTAGCGGGGTGTACTCCTACGAGCAGTACTTC	CASSPGTSGVYSYEQYF	-	TRBD2	TRBV4-1	TRBJ2-7	17
TGTGCCTGGAGGACAGGGAACGCCGGGGAGCTGTTTTTT	CAWRTGNAGELFF	-	TRBD1	TRBV30	TRBJ2-2	13
TGCGCCAGCAGGTCCGCAGACACCGGGGAGCTGTTTTTT	CASRSADTGELFF	-	-	TRBV5-1	TRBJ2-2	13
TGTGCCAGCAGTGAAAAGTACACCACCTACGAGCAGTACTTC	CASSEKYTTYEQYF	-	-	TRBV6-1	TRBJ2-7	14